This TCR beta chain appears in the sequencing data of a study of graft-versus-host responses after intestinal transplantation. Overall study context: Induction with anti-thymocyte globulin, then tacrolimus and steroids for around three years, was given to all recipients.

Germline CDR1 is SGHDT and CDR2 is YYEEEE. With 4 bases clipped from V and 6 bases from J, the junction kept 9 bases outside the gene matches. This CDR3 comprises 18 residues. The method was immunoSEQ multiplex PCR; TCRdb's version includes in-frame clones alone and lacks a portion of them. In the table there are 40,000 to 55,000 clones, about 91% of which are singletons. Sequencing was performed on PBMCs, taken 524 days after transplant. This receptor was identified in a human patient who received an intestinal transplant, so some T cells may come from the graft donor. The rearrangement links TRBV5-6 to TRBJ2-2; 16 bases line up with TRBD2. As DNA, the CDR3 is TGTGCCAGCAGCCCGGGGACTAGCGGGAGGGTGTTTTCCGGGGAGCTGTTTTTT. It translates to CASSPGTSGRVFSGELFF. Combining the CDR3 with reference TRBV5-6 and TRBJ2-2 gives the whole variable domain DAGVTQSPTHLIKTRGQQVTLRCSPKSGHDTVSWYQQALGQGPQFIFQYYEEEERQRGNFPDRFSGHQFPNYSSELNVNALLLGDSALYLCASSPGTSGRVFSGELFFGEGSRLTVL.